This is a list of T cell receptor beta chains from one sample in a study of PD-1 blockade in classical Hodgkin lymphoma. Generated by immunoSEQ multiplex PCR, the TCRdb table keeps only in-frame clones and is missing some. The sample has approximately 23,000 clones, roughly nine tenths seen once; the top ten hold around 0.41%. Sequenced: CD4+ T cells from blood. Source of these receptors: a human donor with classical Hodgkin lymphoma. CDR3s include the opening cysteine and the closing phenylalanine or tryptophan. The D gene is left open where the match is weak. Not every row has a clone size; where given, it reads once, few, many or a size class.

d_call,v_call,clone_size,j_call,cdr3_aa,cdr3_nt
NA,TRBV28,NA,TRBJ2-7,CASSIPSGLITGEQYF,TGTGCCAGCAGTATACCCTCGGGACTCATCACGGGGGAGCAGTACTTC
NA,TRBV19,NA,TRBJ1-2,CASCKGQFYGYTF,TGTGCCAGTTGCAAGGGGCAGTTCTATGGCTACACCTTC
NA,TRBV20-1,NA,TRBJ1-1,CSARSPTEAFF,TGCAGTGCTAGATCCCCCACTGAAGCTTTCTTT
TRBD1,TRBV11-2,NA,TRBJ1-2,CASSSDRVGGYTF,TGTGCCAGCAGCTCAGACAGGGTGGGTGGCTACACCTTC
NA,TRBV7-2,once,TRBJ1-4,CASSLLYNEKLFF,TGTGCCAGCAGCTTACTCTATAATGAAAAACTGTTTTTT
NA,TRBV5-4,NA,TRBJ1-1,CASSSGGSNTEAFF,TGTGCCAGCAGCTCGGGGGGCTCGAACACTGAAGCTTTCTTT
NA,TRBV5-1,NA,TRBJ2-5,CASSLSPGRQETQYF,TGCGCCAGCAGCTTGTCCCCAGGGCGTCAAGAGACCCAGTACTTC
NA,TRBV2,NA,TRBJ1-1,CASSLSSNTEAFF,TGTGCCAGCAGTCTATCATCGAACACTGAAGCTTTCTTT
NA,TRBV10-3,NA,TRBJ2-6,CAISGGGRANVLTF,TGTGCCATCAGTGGGGGGGGGCGGGCCAACGTCCTGACTTTC
NA,TRBV7-9,NA,TRBJ2-3,CASSWGLERGTDTQYF,TGTGCCAGCAGCTGGGGCCTCGAACGTGGCACAGATACGCAGTATTTT
TRBD2,TRBV27,NA,TRBJ2-1,CASSKRTSGTGYNEQFF,TGTGCCAGCAGTAAGAGGACTAGCGGCACCGGGTACAATGAGCAGTTCTTC
TRBD1,TRBV5-6,NA,TRBJ2-1,CASSYFRDRGGYNEQFF,TGTGCCAGCAGCTATTTCCGGGACAGGGGCGGCTACAATGAGCAGTTCTTC
NA,TRBV28,NA,TRBJ1-5,CASSPLRGGYNQPQHF,TGTGCCAGCAGTCCTCTCCGGGGGGGCTACAATCAGCCCCAGCATTTT
TRBD1,TRBV15,NA,TRBJ2-7,CATSRGRGYSYEQYF,TGTGCCACCAGCAGGGGCAGGGGGTACTCCTACGAGCAGTACTTC
NA,TRBV7-9,NA,TRBJ2-7,CASSSQGSSYEQYF,TGTGCCAGCAGCTCACAGGGCTCTAGCTACGAGCAGTACTTC
NA,TRBV6-5,NA,TRBJ1-2,CASSPNGRIYGYTF,TGTGCCAGCAGTCCCAACGGGCGCATCTATGGCTACACCTTC
NA,TRBV6-5,NA,TRBJ1-5,CASSYGQGGHTPQHF,TGTGCCAGCAGTTATGGACAAGGGGGACATACGCCCCAGCATTTT
NA,TRBV5-6,NA,TRBJ2-3,CASSLVAGGVTDTQYF,TGTGCCAGCAGCTTGGTGGCCGGGGGAGTCACAGATACGCAGTATTTT
NA,TRBV5-1,NA,TRBJ1-1,CASSLARTMTTELAFF,TGCGCCAGCAGCTTGGCCAGAACTATGACTACGGAGCTAGCTTTCTTT
NA,TRBV30,NA,TRBJ2-7,CAWSVLTGPLYEQYF,TGTGCCTGGAGTGTACTAACAGGGCCACTCTACGAGCAGTACTTC
NA,TRBV2,NA,TRBJ2-1,CASTNRETGNEQFF,TGTGCCAGCACGAACAGGGAAACGGGGAATGAGCAGTTCTTC
NA,TRBV5-1,NA,TRBJ1-1,CASSLDNPRNTEAFF,TGCGCCAGCAGCTTAGATAATCCGCGAAACACTGAAGCTTTCTTT
NA,TRBV11-3,NA,TRBJ1-3,CASSLDSSSGNTIYF,TGTGCCAGCAGCTTGGACAGCAGCTCTGGAAACACCATATATTTT
NA,TRBV7-9,NA,TRBJ1-4,CASSPPPRINEKLFF,TGTGCCAGCAGTCCCCCGCCCAGGATTAATGAAAAACTGTTTTTT
NA,TRBV6-1,once,TRBJ2-2,CATLTHTGELFF,TGTGCCACTTTGACACACACCGGGGAGCTGTTTTTT
NA,TRBV4-1,once,TRBJ2-6,CASSQGYGMGAGANVLTF,TGCGCCAGCAGCCAAGGGTACGGTATGGGGGCTGGGGCCAACGTCCTGACTTTC
TRBD1,TRBV11-2,NA,TRBJ2-7,CASGGNDRGAYEQYF,TGTGCCAGCGGAGGGAACGACAGGGGAGCCTACGAGCAGTACTTC
TRBD2,TRBV5-1,NA,TRBJ2-5,CASSLVSGIQETQYF,TGCGCCAGCAGCTTGGTTAGCGGGATCCAAGAGACCCAGTACTTC
NA,TRBV7-9,NA,TRBJ2-7,CASSFGQTSYEQYF,TGTGCCAGCAGCTTTGGACAGACCTCCTACGAGCAGTACTTC
NA,TRBV2,NA,TRBJ1-2,CASSRGASGFRGYTF,TGTGCCAGCAGTCGAGGAGCCTCAGGGTTTCGCGGCTACACCTTC
NA,TRBV7-8,few,TRBJ2-7,CASSTGPEPTSYEQYF,TGTGCCAGCAGCACAGGCCCAGAGCCCACCTCCTACGAGCAGTACTTC
TRBD1,TRBV18,NA,TRBJ2-1,CASSPSSFGTVPFNEQFF,TGTGCCAGCTCACCATCCTCCTTCGGGACAGTCCCTTTCAATGAGCAGTTCTTC
NA,TRBV11-2,NA,TRBJ1-6,CASSLMGRTNSPLHF,TGTGCCAGCAGCTTAATGGGACGGACTAATTCACCCCTCCACTTT
NA,TRBV4-3,NA,TRBJ1-2,CASSQELNYGYTF,TGCGCCAGCAGCCAAGAGCTTAACTATGGCTACACCTTC
NA,TRBV5-1,NA,TRBJ2-1,CASTKDGGSTQYNEQFF,TGCGCCAGCACCAAAGATGGCGGGTCTACCCAATACAATGAGCAGTTCTTC
NA,TRBV2,NA,TRBJ1-5,CASSSPRRGIRPQHF,TGTGCCAGCAGTTCCCCAAGGAGGGGAATTCGGCCCCAGCATTTT
TRBD1,TRBV6-5,NA,TRBJ1-2,CASSYSRQGRSWGYTF,TGTGCCAGCAGTTACTCGAGACAGGGGCGAAGTTGGGGCTACACCTTC
TRBD1,TRBV7-9,NA,TRBJ1-1,CASSLAEGARTEAFF,TGTGCCAGCAGCTTAGCAGAGGGGGCCAGGACTGAAGCTTTCTTT
NA,TRBV7-3,once,TRBJ2-5,CASSPDPRETQYF,TGTGCCAGCAGCCCAGATCCCAGGGAGACCCAGTACTTC
NA,TRBV4-1,NA,TRBJ1-6,CASSPRPGGQGGSYNSPLHF,TGCGCCAGCAGCCCCCGTCCTGGGGGTCAGGGAGGATCCTATAATTCACCCCTCCACTTT
TRBD1,TRBV25-1,NA,TRBJ2-1,CASSGLTGTFSYNEQFF,TGTGCCAGCAGTGGCCTGACAGGGACCTTCTCCTACAATGAGCAGTTCTTC
NA,TRBV7-9,NA,TRBJ2-7,CASSLGENYEQYF,TGTGCCAGCAGCTTGGGGGAAAACTACGAGCAGTACTTC
NA,TRBV21-1,once,TRBJ1-2,CASSNFRIRGNRGYTF,TGTGCCAGCAGCAATTTCAGAATCAGGGGGAACCGTGGCTACACCTTC
NA,TRBV6-4,NA,TRBJ2-7,CARRAPYEQYF,TGTGCGCGCAGGGCCCCCTACGAGCAGTACTTC
NA,TRBV15,NA,TRBJ1-2,CATSRDQAGYTF,TGTGCCACCAGCAGAGATCAGGCCGGCTACACCTTC
NA,TRBV15,NA,TRBJ2-7,CATSRGVPYEQYF,TGTGCCACCAGCAGAGGCGTCCCCTACGAGCAGTACTTC
NA,TRBV6-5,NA,TRBJ2-7,CASSYSVGSKQYF,TGTGCCAGCAGTTACTCGGTCGGGTCCAAGCAGTACTTC
NA,TRBV12-2,NA,TRBJ2-3,CASPRRGGADTQYF,TGTGCAAGTCCTAGGCGTGGCGGCGCAGATACGCAGTATTTT
TRBD1,TRBV9,NA,TRBJ1-5,CASSATGTANQPQHF,TGTGCCAGCAGCGCAACCGGGACAGCTAATCAGCCCCAGCATTTT
TRBD1,TRBV2,NA,TRBJ2-1,CASGTGNNEQFF,TGTGCCAGTGGGACAGGGAACAATGAGCAGTTCTTC
NA,TRBV12-5,NA,TRBJ2-6,CASGLVVGSSGANVLTF,TGTGCTAGTGGTTTGGTAGTGGGATCCTCTGGGGCCAACGTCCTGACTTTC
TRBD1,TRBV9,NA,TRBJ1-3,CASSVAQGPGNTIYF,TGTGCCAGCAGCGTAGCACAGGGGCCTGGAAACACCATATATTTT
NA,TRBV6-4,once,TRBJ1-1,CASSVTENTEAFF,TGTGCCAGCAGTGTAACCGAGAACACTGAAGCTTTCTTT
TRBD1,TRBV5-8,NA,TRBJ2-2,CASSLGDREFGELFF,TGTGCCAGCAGCTTAGGGGACAGGGAATTCGGGGAGCTGTTTTTT